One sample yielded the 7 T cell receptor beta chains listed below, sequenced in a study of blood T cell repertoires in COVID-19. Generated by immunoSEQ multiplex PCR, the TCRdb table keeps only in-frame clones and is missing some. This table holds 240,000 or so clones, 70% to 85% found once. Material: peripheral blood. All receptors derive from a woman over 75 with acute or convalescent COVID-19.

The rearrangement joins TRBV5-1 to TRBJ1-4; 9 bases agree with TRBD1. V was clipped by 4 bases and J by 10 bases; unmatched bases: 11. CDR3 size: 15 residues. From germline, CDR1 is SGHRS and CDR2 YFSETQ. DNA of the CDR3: TGCGCCAGCAGCCCCCGCCAGGACAGGGGTGGAAAACTGTTTTTT. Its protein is CASSPRQDRGGKLFF.

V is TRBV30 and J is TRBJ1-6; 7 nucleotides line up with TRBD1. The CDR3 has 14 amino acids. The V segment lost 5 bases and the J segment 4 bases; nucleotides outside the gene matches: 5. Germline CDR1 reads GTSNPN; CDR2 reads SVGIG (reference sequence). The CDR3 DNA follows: TGTGCCTGGCATACAGGGGATTATAATTCACCCCTCCACTTT. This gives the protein CAWHTGDYNSPLHF.

The chain's CDR3 is CASSKGTGTATSGANVLTF. CDR3 sequence (DNA): TGTGCCAGCAGCAAAGGTACCGGGACAGCGACGTCTGGGGCCAACGTCCTGACTTTC. The rearrangement joins TRBV21-1 to TRBJ2-6; the listed D gene, TRBD1, was not tested against the DNA. TRBV21-1 is tagged as a pseudogene. The length of the CDR3 is 19 residues.

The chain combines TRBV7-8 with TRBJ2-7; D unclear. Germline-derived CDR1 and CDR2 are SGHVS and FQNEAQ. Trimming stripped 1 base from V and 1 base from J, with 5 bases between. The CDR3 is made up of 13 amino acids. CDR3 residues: CASSLVQSYEQYF. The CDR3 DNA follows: TGTGCCAGCAGCTTAGTTCAGTCCTACGAGCAGTACTTC.

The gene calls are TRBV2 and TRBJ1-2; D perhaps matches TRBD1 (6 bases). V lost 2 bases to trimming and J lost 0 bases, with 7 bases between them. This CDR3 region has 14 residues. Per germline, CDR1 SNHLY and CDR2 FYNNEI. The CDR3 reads CASSESGANYGYTF. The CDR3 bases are TGTGCCAGCAGTGAATCAGGGGCTAACTATGGCTACACCTTC.

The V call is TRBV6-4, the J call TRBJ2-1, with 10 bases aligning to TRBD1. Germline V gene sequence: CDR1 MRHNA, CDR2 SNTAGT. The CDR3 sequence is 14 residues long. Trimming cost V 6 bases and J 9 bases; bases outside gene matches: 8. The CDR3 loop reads CASSRDRDRGEQFF. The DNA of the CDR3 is TGTGCCAGCAGCCGGGACAGGGACAGGGGTGAGCAGTTCTTC.

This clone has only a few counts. The CDR3 nucleotides read TGTGCCAGCAGCTCCCAATACGGGGGAGGTCCAGATACGCAGTATTTT. Translated, it gives CASSSQYGGGPDTQYF. The J gene is TRBJ2-3, the V gene TRBV7-3; a possible D gene is TRBD2 (6 bases). This CDR3 comprises 16 residues. The germline V and J ends were trimmed by 4 bases and 4 bases, with 18 bases remaining between them. In germline, CDR1 is SGHTA, CDR2 FQGTGA. Drawing the rest from reference TRBV7-3 and TRBJ2-3, the complete variable domain is GAGVSQTPSNKVTEKGKYVELRCDPISGHTALYWYRQSLGQGPEFLIYFQGTGAADDSGLPNDRFFAVRPEGSVSTLKIQRTERGDSAVYLCASSSQYGGGPDTQYFGPGTRLTVL.